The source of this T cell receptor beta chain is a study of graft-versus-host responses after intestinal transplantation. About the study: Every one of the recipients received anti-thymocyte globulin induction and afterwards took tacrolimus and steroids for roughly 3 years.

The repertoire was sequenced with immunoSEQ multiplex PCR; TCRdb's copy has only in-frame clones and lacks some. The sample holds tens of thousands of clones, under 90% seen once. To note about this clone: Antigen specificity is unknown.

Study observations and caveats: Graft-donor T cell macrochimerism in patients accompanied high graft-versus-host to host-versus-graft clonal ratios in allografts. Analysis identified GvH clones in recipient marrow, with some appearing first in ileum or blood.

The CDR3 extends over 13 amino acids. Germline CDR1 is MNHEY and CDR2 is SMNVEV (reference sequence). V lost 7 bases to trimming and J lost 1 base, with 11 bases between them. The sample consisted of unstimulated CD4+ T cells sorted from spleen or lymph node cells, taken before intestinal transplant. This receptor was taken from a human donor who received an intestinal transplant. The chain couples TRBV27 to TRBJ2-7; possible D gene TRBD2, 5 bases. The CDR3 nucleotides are TGTGCCAGCACCCAACGGGGTTCCTACGAGCAGTACTTC. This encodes CASTQRGSYEQYF.